These 27 T cell receptor beta chains were sequenced from one sample in a study of blood T cell repertoires in COVID-19. Some clones are missing from TCRdb's copy, which holds only in-frame ones; the method was immunoSEQ multiplex PCR. The profile shows roughly 250,000 clones, 80% to 90% of them singletons. The sequenced sample consisted of PBMCs or T cells enriched from blood (not recorded which). Receptors were obtained from a woman aged 25 to 39 who had recovered from COVID-19.

The J gene is TRBJ2-1, the V gene TRBV7-9; tentatively, D is TRBD1 (5 bases). The V end lost 1 base, the J end lost 4 bases, and 11 bases lay between the germline ends. Germline loops: CDR1 SEHNR, CDR2 FQNEAQ (reference sequence). CDR3 size: 15 residues. This CDR3 reads CASSLGQAGYNEQFF. Written as DNA, the CDR3 is TGTGCCAGCAGCTTAGGCCAAGCAGGGTACAATGAGCAGTTCTTC. Complete variable domain (other parts from reference TRBV7-9 and TRBJ2-1): DTGVSQNPRHKITKRGQNVTFRCDPISEHNRLYWYRQTLGQGPEFLTYFQNEAQLEKSRLLSDRFSAERPKGSFSTLEIQRTEQGDSAMYLCASSLGQAGYNEQFFGPGTRLTVL.

The chain couples TRBV5-1 to TRBJ1-2; D not certain. Trimming took 0 bases from V and 6 from J, leaving 6 bases between them. This CDR3 has 12 residues. Germline V gene sequence: CDR1 SGHRS, CDR2 YFSETQ. This chain's CDR3 is CASSLDGNGYTF. In DNA form, the CDR3 reads TGCGCCAGCAGCTTGGATGGCAATGGCTACACCTTC.

The rearrangement uses TRBV6-2 or TRBV6-3 and TRBJ2-5; TRBD1 matches 8 bases. The CDR3 runs 16 residues. Germline V gives CDR1 MNHEY, CDR2 SVGEGT. Unmatched junction bases numbered 6, after V lost 2 bases and J lost 1 base. CDR3: CASSYARQGTQETQYF. CDR3 bases: TGTGCCAGCAGTTACGCACGACAGGGGACCCAAGAGACCCAGTACTTC.

V gene TRBV5-6 combines with J gene TRBJ2-5, with 8 nucleotides matching TRBD2. Unmatched junction bases numbered 10, after V lost 1 base and J lost 5 bases. CDR1 is SGHDT, CDR2 YYEEEE, per germline. The CDR3 consists of 16 residues. As DNA, the CDR3 is TGTGCCAGCAGCTTGAATTGGGCGGGAGGAGGGGAGACCCAGTACTTC. This gives the protein CASSLNWAGGGETQYF. Using reference TRBV5-6 and TRBJ2-5 for the parts outside the CDR3, the full variable domain is DAGVTQSPTHLIKTRGQQVTLRCSPKSGHDTVSWYQQALGQGPQFIFQYYEEEERQRGNFPDRFSGHQFPNYSSELNVNALLLGDSALYLCASSLNWAGGGETQYFGPGTRLLVL.

The genes are TRBV5-6 and TRBJ2-5; 9 nucleotides align to TRBD1. CDR3 length: 14 residues. Germline lookup yields CDR1 SGHDT and CDR2 YYEEEE. Unmatched junction bases numbered 2, after V lost 2 bases and J lost 3 bases. The CDR3 sequence is CASSLGTGKETQYF. The CDR3 DNA is TGTGCCAGCAGCTTAGGGACAGGGAAAGAGACCCAGTACTTC.

The genes are TRBV19 and TRBJ1-6; TRBD1 might be the D (6 bases). V lost 3 bases and J 6 bases, leaving 15 bases between the germline ends. This CDR3 comprises 16 residues. Per germline, CDR1 LNHDA and CDR2 SQIVND (reference sequence). The CDR3 here is CASSIAGTPFNSPLHF. In DNA, the CDR3 is TGTGCCAGTAGTATCGCCGGGACACCTTTTAATTCACCCCTCCACTTT.

The chain joins TRBV4-1 to TRBJ1-2; no firm D call. Germline values: CDR1 MGHRA, CDR2 YSYEKL. The CDR3 is 14 amino acids. Trimming stripped 0 bases from V and 8 bases from J, with 13 bases between. DNA for the CDR3: TGCGCCAGCAGCCAAGATGGCCAGGATCAAGGCTACACCTTC. Translating gives CASSQDGQDQGYTF.

The J gene is TRBJ1-2, the V gene TRBV28; TRBD1 is a possible D gene (5 bases). The CDR3 sequence is 14 residues long. The V end was cut by 5 bases, the J end by 0 bases, with 10 bases between. Germline CDR1 and CDR2: MDHEN and SYDVKM. The CDR3 sequence: CASSLDRSNYGYTF. The CDR3 DNA follows: TGTGCCAGCAGTCTCGACAGATCTAACTATGGCTACACCTTC.

This clone occurred once. This rearrangement joins TRBV18 to TRBJ2-3; 9 positions agree with TRBD1. The CDR3 runs to 17 residues. V shed 2 bases, J shed 1 base, and the junction held 7 bases outside the gene matches. The germline gives CDR1 KGHSH, CDR2 LQKENI. CDR3 region: CASSPIGQGTGTDTQYF. The CDR3 DNA follows: TGTGCCAGCTCACCAATAGGACAGGGGACAGGCACAGATACGCAGTATTTT.

The chain joins TRBV30 to TRBJ1-1; tentative D call: TRBD1 (5 bases). CDR3 size: 14 residues. The ends were cut back, 4 bases at V and 5 bases at J, with 17 bases in the middle. The germline V gene encodes CDR1 GTSNPN and CDR2 SVGIG (reference sequence). The DNA of the CDR3 is TGTGCCTGGACCTGGGGGGGGAGCCGAACTGAAGCTTTCTTT. Translated, it gives CAWTWGGSRTEAFF.

The chain recombines TRBV7-2 with TRBJ2-5; the match to TRBD2 covers 11 bases. CDR3 length: 16 amino acids. From germline, CDR1 is SGHTA and CDR2 FQGNSA. V was pared by 0 bases and J by 4 bases, with 4 bases of the junction left unmatched. The CDR3 sequence is CASSLAATSGVETQYF. DNA for the CDR3: TGTGCCAGCAGCTTAGCGGCGACTAGCGGGGTAGAGACCCAGTACTTC. Using reference TRBV7-2 and TRBJ2-5 for the parts outside the CDR3, the full variable domain is GAGVSQSPSNKVTEKGKDVELRCDPISGHTALYWYRQSLGQGLEFLIYFQGNSAPDKSGLPSDRFSAERTGGSVSTLTIQRTQQEDSAVYLCASSLAATSGVETQYFGPGTRLLVL.

V is TRBV12-3 or TRBV12-4 and J is TRBJ2-7; no reliable D call. The CDR3 is made up of 13 amino acids. Trimming removed 5 bases at V and 6 bases at J, with 14 bases between. The CDR3 region has the DNA TGTGCCAGCAGTGCTAGGAAGTCTTCCGAGCAGTACTTC. Its protein is CASSARKSSEQYF.

The chain has TRBV6-4 and TRBJ1-5, with 9 bases fitting TRBD1. The V gene end was trimmed by 5 bases and the J gene end by 7 bases; junction bases not matched to a gene: 9. The CDR3 contains 15 residues. Germline V lookup: CDR1 MRHNA, CDR2 SNTAGT. CDR3 DNA sequence: TGTGCCAGCAGTCTGACAGGGGGAGTGGAGCAGCCCCAGCATTTT. Protein sequence: CASSLTGGVEQPQHF.

The V and J genes are TRBV24-1 and TRBJ2-5; TRBD2 might be the D (6 bases). Deletions cut 5 bases from V and 5 bases from J, with 11 bases between. Per germline, CDR1 KGHDR and CDR2 SFDVKD. CDR3 length equals 13 residues. This CDR3 reads CATSGGVGETQYF. The DNA for the CDR3 is TGTGCCACCAGTGGGGGGGTCGGGGAGACCCAGTACTTC.

The V gene is TRBV13, the J gene TRBJ1-1, with TRBD1 matching over 7 bases. Looked up from germline, CDR1 is PRHDT and CDR2 is FYEKMQ (reference sequence). The CDR3 is 13 residues long. The ends lost 2 bases at V and 8 bases at J; junction bases unmatched: 5. CDR3 in DNA: TGTGCCAGCAGCTTACGAGGGGGCAGAGAAGCTTTCTTT. This encodes CASSLRGGREAFF.

The rearrangement links TRBV7-2 to TRBJ2-5, with 7 bases aligning to TRBD2. Looked up from germline, CDR1 is SGHTA and CDR2 is FQGNSA. This CDR3 contains 14 residues. The V segment lost 7 bases and the J segment 4 bases; nucleotides outside the gene matches: 9. CDR3 bases: TGTGCCAGCAAGGAAGCGGGGTCCTTAGAGACCCAGTACTTC. Translation: CASKEAGSLETQYF.

This clone appeared once. The rearrangement links TRBV28 to TRBJ1-6; D uncertain. The CDR3 has 17 amino acids. Per germline, CDR1 MDHEN and CDR2 SYDVKM. Trimming took 2 bases from V and 2 from J, leaving 13 bases between them. CDR3 nucleotide sequence: TGTGCCAGCAGTTTAGGAGGTGCTTTCCCCTATAATTCACCCCTCCACTTT. It codes for CASSLGGAFPYNSPLHF.

This clone was seen only once. The chain recombines TRBV27 with TRBJ1-6; tentative D call: TRBD1 (6 bases). CDR3 length equals 15 residues. Germline V gives CDR1 MNHEY, CDR2 SMNVEV (reference sequence). Trimming took 5 bases from V and 3 from J, leaving 11 bases between them. Written as DNA, the CDR3 is TGTGCCAGCAGTAGGGACACCTACTATAATTCACCCCTCCACTTT. This sequence encodes CASSRDTYYNSPLHF.

The rearrangement uses TRBV7-2 and TRBJ1-3; no clear D gene. The length of the CDR3 is 17 residues. Germline values: CDR1 SGHTA, CDR2 FQGNSA. V lost 7 bases, J lost 0 bases, and 19 bases lay in between. CDR3 residues: CASTIRESAASGNTIYF. The CDR3 region has the DNA TGTGCCAGCACTATAAGGGAGTCGGCGGCCTCTGGAAACACCATATATTTT.

The chain joins TRBV18 to TRBJ1-6; D not resolved. Germline V gene data show CDR1 as KGHSH and CDR2 as LQKENI. Between the trimmed V and J ends, which lost 0 bases and 0 bases, there was a span of 6 bases. CDR3 size: 16 residues. The CDR3 is CASSPPGSSYNSPLHF. CDR3 in DNA: TGTGCCAGCTCACCACCGGGGAGCTCCTATAATTCACCCCTCCACTTT.

This chain uses TRBV19 with TRBJ1-1; TRBD1 aligns across 7 bases. With 6 bases clipped from V and 4 bases from J, the junction kept 8 bases outside the gene matches. Germline assignment: CDR1 LNHDA and CDR2 SQIVND (reference sequence). There are 14 residues in the CDR3. The CDR3 nucleotides read TGTGCCAGTAGATTGAGACAGGGACCCACTGAAGCTTTCTTT. Translated, it gives CASRLRQGPTEAFF.

The chain carries TRBV27 and TRBJ2-7; the match to TRBD2 covers 7 bases. This CDR3 spans 12 amino acids. The V gene's germline CDR1 is MNHEY and CDR2 SMNVEV (reference sequence). J lost 1 base, V lost 8 bases, and 2 bases had no gene match. CDR3 amino acids: CASGGLSYEQYF. In nucleotides, the CDR3 is TGTGCCAGCGGGGGACTATCCTACGAGCAGTACTTC.

The chain has TRBV10-3 and TRBJ2-1; TRBD2 agrees at 13 bases. Germline V CDR1 and CDR2: ENHRY, SYGVKD. Losses at the gene ends were 5 bases for V and 1 base for J; bases not matched to a gene: 8. The CDR3 is 18 amino acids. The CDR3 nucleotides are TGTGCCATCAGTAGTGGGACTAGCGGGAAATTGTCCTACAATGAGCAGTTCTTC. It encodes CAISSGTSGKLSYNEQFF.

V usage is TRBV7-9 and J usage is TRBJ2-1; no reliable D call. Germline loops: CDR1 SEHNR, CDR2 FQNEAQ (reference sequence). V lost 2 bases and J lost 7, with 6 bases in between. The CDR3 has 12 amino acids. The DNA for the CDR3 is TGTGCCAGCAGCTTAACTCCGAATGAGCAGTTCTTC. Its translation is CASSLTPNEQFF.

This clone was observed a few times. The rearrangement links TRBV3-1 (or the pseudogene TRBV3-2) to TRBJ1-2; D perhaps matches TRBD1 (5 bases). The germline V gene encodes CDR1 LGHDT and CDR2 YNNKEL (reference sequence). V was shortened by 1 base and J by 8 bases, with 8 bases between the two germline ends. CDR3 length: 12 amino acids. CDR3 in DNA: TGTGCCAGCAGCCAAGCAGGGTTCGGCTACACCTTC. Translating it yields CASSQAGFGYTF.

CDR3 coding DNA: TGTGCCAGCAGCCTTAGCGAGGGCGACACTGAAGCTTTCTTT. The encoded protein is CASSLSEGDTEAFF. This rearrangement joins TRBV27 to TRBJ1-1; D not certain. The CDR3 runs to 14 residues. CDR1 and CDR2 (germline): MNHEY, SMNVEV (reference sequence). V was cut by 6 bases and J by 3 bases, with 14 bases left in between.

The rearrangement joins TRBV19 to TRBJ1-1; possibly TRBD1 for D (5 bases). The CDR3 consists of 14 residues. The germline gives CDR1 LNHDA, CDR2 SQIVND (reference sequence). Trimming shortened V by 1 base and J by 1 base, and 7 bases separated the two germline ends. Here the CDR3 DNA reads TGTGCCAGTAGTATAGTGACAGCGAACACTGAAGCTTTCTTT. This gives the protein CASSIVTANTEAFF.